These 21 T cell receptor beta chains were all obtained from the same sample, sequenced in a study of beta chain features in type 1 diabetes. Study observations and caveats: Shorter TCRB CDR3s, moderately but significantly so, were found in Type 1 diabetes patients in all four CD4+ subsets.

These receptors lack a known antigen. Every isolated RNA sample was fully reverse transcribed, so sequencing captured expressed TCRB transcripts. Data came from immunoSEQ multiplex PCR; TCRdb stores just in-frame clones and leaves some out. The sample carries around 130,000 clones, roughly 10% recorded once. Sequenced input: central memory CD4+ T cells from blood. Every receptor here comes from a man under 40 with type 1 diabetes.

This clone was observed a handful of times. This chain connects TRBV5-4 to TRBJ1-5; a possible D gene is TRBD1 (6 bases). Germline V gene sequence: CDR1 SGHNT, CDR2 YYREEE (reference sequence). The CDR3 covers 17 residues. Trimming cost V 4 bases and J 0 bases, with 17 bases left between them. For the CDR3, the DNA is TGTGCCAGCAGCCAGATCCGGGACACGAATAGCAATCAGCCCCAGCATTTT. Its translation is CASSQIRDTNSNQPQHF.

V usage is TRBV28 and J usage is TRBJ2-3, with TRBD2 identical over 9 bases. This CDR3 region has 16 residues. V was pared by 6 bases and J by 3 bases, with 10 bases of the junction left unmatched. Germline loops: CDR1 MDHEN, CDR2 SYDVKM. CDR3 protein: CASRSSSGVGTDTQYF. CDR3 nucleotides: TGTGCCAGCAGGTCGTCTAGCGGGGTCGGGACAGATACGCAGTATTTT.

The rearrangement joins TRBV7-3 to TRBJ1-6; D not resolved. This CDR3 is 13 amino acids long. Germline V gene sequence: CDR1 SGHTA, CDR2 FQGTGA. Trimming removed 2 bases from V and 8 bases from J, with 7 bases in between. The CDR3 DNA sequence: TGTGCCAGCAGCTTATTCGGGGATTCACCCCTCCACTTT. It specifies CASSLFGDSPLHF.

This clone came up a few times. Here the CDR3 DNA reads TGTGCCAGCAGGGGGGGACAGGGGCAAGGAGCCGAGCAGTACTTC. It encodes CASRGGQGQGAEQYF. V and J are TRBV2 and TRBJ2-5; the match to TRBD1 covers 10 bases. Near its end, the DNA agrees better with TRBJ2-7, so the J call may be wrong. CDR3 length: 15 residues. Germline-derived CDR1 and CDR2 are SNHLY and FYNNEI.

The chain links TRBV19 to TRBJ2-7; 9 bases agree with TRBD1. Looked up from germline, CDR1 is LNHDA and CDR2 is SQIVND (reference sequence). The J segment lost 3 bases and the V segment lost 3 bases, leaving 3 bases of the junction unmatched. The CDR3 contains 14 residues. CDR3 nucleotide sequence: TGTGCCAGTAGTATCGGGACAGGGTACTACGAGCAGTACTTC. Its protein product is CASSIGTGYYEQYF.

This clone occurred a few times. CDR3 sequence (DNA): TGTGCCAGCAGCTTTTTCCAGGGAGGGGAGACCCAGTACTTC. As protein: CASSFFQGGETQYF. This chain uses TRBV7-9 with TRBJ2-5; TRBD2 agrees at 7 bases. Unmatched junction bases numbered 6, after V lost 3 bases and J lost 5 bases. The CDR3 loop spans 14 amino acids. Per germline, CDR1 SEHNR and CDR2 FQNEAQ (reference sequence).

This clone was detected only a few times. The chain has TRBV4-3 and TRBJ1-5; D possibly corresponds to TRBD1 (6 bases). Trimming cost V 1 base and J 4 bases, with 11 bases left between them. The germline V gene encodes CDR1 LGHNA and CDR2 YSLEER. This CDR3 is 15 amino acids long. The CDR3 protein is CASSQALQGNQPQHF. In nucleotides, the CDR3 is TGCGCCAGCAGCCAAGCACTACAGGGTAATCAGCCCCAGCATTTT.

This clone occurred a few times. The gene calls are TRBV7-6 and TRBJ2-7, with TRBD1 matching over 11 bases. The CDR3 is 15 amino acids. In germline, CDR1 is SGHVS, CDR2 FNYEAQ. Trimming removed 5 bases from V and 2 bases from J; junction bases left unmatched: 5. This chain's CDR3 is CASSAGTGGPYEQYF. DNA of the CDR3: TGTGCCAGCAGCGCCGGGACAGGGGGACCCTACGAGCAGTACTTC.

The V and J genes are TRBV6-5 and TRBJ2-3, with D perhaps TRBD2 (5 bases). CDR3 length: 14 residues. V was cut by 6 bases and J by 4 bases, with 14 bases left in between. The germline gives CDR1 MNHEY, CDR2 SVGAGI. The CDR3 region is CASRRGSLADTQYF. The CDR3 DNA sequence: TGTGCCAGCAGGAGAGGGTCATTAGCAGATACGCAGTATTTT.

The chain combines TRBV11-2 with TRBJ2-5, with 10 bases that match TRBD2. CDR1 SGHAT and CDR2 FQNNGV come from the germline V gene. The CDR3 consists of 16 residues. J gave up 4 bases and V 0 bases, and 5 bases lay outside the gene matches. The chain's CDR3 is CASSLDRLAGGETQYF. In DNA form, the CDR3 reads TGTGCCAGCAGCTTAGATAGACTAGCGGGTGGAGAGACCCAGTACTTC.

The rearrangement uses TRBV29-1 and TRBJ2-7; 7 positions agree with TRBD1. The J segment lost 6 bases and the V segment lost 7 bases, leaving 9 bases of the junction unmatched. From germline, CDR1 is SQVTM and CDR2 ANQGSEA. This CDR3 has 12 amino acids. DNA for the CDR3: TGCAGCGGCCCCCCGGGACAGACCGAGCAGTACTTC. Its translation: CSGPPGQTEQYF.

This clone was found a few times. J is TRBJ1-4 and V is TRBV5-1; no clear D gene. With 1 base removed from V and 5 bases from J, the gap between germline ends came to 15 bases. From germline, CDR1 is SGHRS and CDR2 YFSETQ. The CDR3 length is 16 residues. The CDR3 is CASSLNIRGGNEKLFF. The CDR3 DNA is TGCGCCAGCAGCTTGAACATCCGGGGAGGAAATGAAAAACTGTTTTTT.

This chain connects TRBV9 to TRBJ1-1; D is ambiguous. V was cut by 4 bases and J by 0 bases, with 7 bases left in between. The germline gives CDR1 SGDLS, CDR2 YYNGEE. The CDR3 loop spans 13 amino acids. The CDR3 spells CASSSLLNTEAFF. The DNA of the CDR3 is TGTGCCAGCAGCTCTCTCCTGAACACTGAAGCTTTCTTT.

This clone was seen a handful of times. V is TRBV9 and J is TRBJ2-7; a weak D match, TRBD1 (6 bases). This CDR3 spans 14 amino acids. The germline CDR1 and CDR2 sequences are SGDLS and YYNGEE. The V and J ends lost 2 bases and 3 bases respectively, with 12 bases between them. CDR3 amino acids: CASSVGAENYEQYF. The CDR3 bases are TGTGCCAGCAGCGTGGGGGCAGAGAACTACGAGCAGTACTTC.

This clone appeared a few times. The chain combines TRBV7-9 with TRBJ1-1; weak D call: TRBD1 (6 bases). V was shortened by 7 bases and J by 4 bases, with 28 bases between the two germline ends. The germline V gene encodes CDR1 SEHNR and CDR2 FQNEAQ (reference sequence). The CDR3 sequence is 18 residues long. In DNA form, the CDR3 reads TGTGCCAGCATCCCGGGTTCGGGGGGGGCCCAAGTACCCACTGAAGCTTTCTTT. Residues: CASIPGSGGAQVPTEAFF.

This sequence joins TRBV18 and TRBJ1-2, with D tentatively TRBD1 (5 bases). Germline lookup yields CDR1 KGHSH and CDR2 LQKENI. There are 15 residues in the CDR3. V lost 3 bases to trimming and J lost 7 bases, with 18 bases between them. CDR3 DNA: TGTGCCAGCTCACCGCCGGGACGGGACTTTGGTGGCTACACCTTC. Translated: CASSPPGRDFGGYTF. Looking up the rest from reference TRBV18 and TRBJ1-2 gives the full variable domain: NAGVMQNPRHLVRRRGQEARLRCSPMKGHSHVYWYRQLPEEGLKFMVYLQKENIIDESGMPKERFSAEFPKEGPSILRIQQVVRGDSAAYFCASSPPGRDFGGYTFGSGTRLTVV.

The chain employs TRBV19 and TRBJ1-1; D may be TRBD1 (5 bases). The V end was cut by 9 bases, the J end by 0 bases, with 11 bases between. This CDR3 spans 13 amino acids. Looked up from germline, CDR1 is LNHDA and CDR2 is SQIVND (reference sequence). CDR3 bases: TGTGCCAGCGAGACAGATATGAACACTGAAGCTTTCTTT. Protein: CASETDMNTEAFF. Full variable domain (rest looked up from reference TRBV19 and TRBJ1-1): DGGITQSPKYLFRKEGQNVTLSCEQNLNHDAMYWYRQDPGQGLRLIYYSQIVNDFQKGDIAEGYSVSREKKESFPLTVTSAQKNPTAFYLCASETDMNTEAFFGQGTRLTVV.

The chain uses TRBV21-1 and TRBJ2-3; TRBD2 was called by the table and not checked on the DNA. TRBV21-1 is reported as a pseudogene. This CDR3 spans 13 amino acids. Written as DNA, the CDR3 is TGTGCCAGCAGCGGGCGGGGAAAGGATACGCAGTATTTT. Translating it yields CASSGRGKDTQYF.

This clone was seen only a few times. This CDR3 is CASSQDRGGGETQYF. CDR3 nucleotide sequence: TGCGCCAGCAGCCAAGACAGGGGAGGGGGAGAGACCCAGTACTTC. The rearrangement joins TRBV5-1 to TRBJ2-5; weak D call: TRBD1 (8 bases). Germline CDR1 reads SGHRS; CDR2 reads YFSETQ. The CDR3 has 15 amino acids. V was shortened by 4 bases and J by 4 bases, with 17 bases between the two germline ends.

The V and J genes are TRBV10-3 and TRBJ2-7; the match to TRBD2 covers 8 bases. CDR1 and CDR2 (germline): ENHRY, SYGVKD. The length of the CDR3 is 14 residues. After removal of 3 bases from V and 6 bases from J, the junction contained 7 bases not matched to a gene. Here the CDR3 reads CAISDIAGTSEQYF. CDR3 nucleotides: TGTGCCATCAGTGACATAGCGGGGACCTCCGAGCAGTACTTC.

The chain employs TRBV2 and TRBJ2-5, with 7 bases that match TRBD1. This CDR3 region has 13 residues. Germline-derived CDR1 and CDR2 are SNHLY and FYNNEI. The V segment lost 5 bases and the J segment 2 bases; nucleotides outside the gene matches: 2. CDR3 region: CASSQDRQETQYF. The DNA of the CDR3 is TGTGCCAGCAGTCAGGACAGGCAAGAGACCCAGTACTTC.